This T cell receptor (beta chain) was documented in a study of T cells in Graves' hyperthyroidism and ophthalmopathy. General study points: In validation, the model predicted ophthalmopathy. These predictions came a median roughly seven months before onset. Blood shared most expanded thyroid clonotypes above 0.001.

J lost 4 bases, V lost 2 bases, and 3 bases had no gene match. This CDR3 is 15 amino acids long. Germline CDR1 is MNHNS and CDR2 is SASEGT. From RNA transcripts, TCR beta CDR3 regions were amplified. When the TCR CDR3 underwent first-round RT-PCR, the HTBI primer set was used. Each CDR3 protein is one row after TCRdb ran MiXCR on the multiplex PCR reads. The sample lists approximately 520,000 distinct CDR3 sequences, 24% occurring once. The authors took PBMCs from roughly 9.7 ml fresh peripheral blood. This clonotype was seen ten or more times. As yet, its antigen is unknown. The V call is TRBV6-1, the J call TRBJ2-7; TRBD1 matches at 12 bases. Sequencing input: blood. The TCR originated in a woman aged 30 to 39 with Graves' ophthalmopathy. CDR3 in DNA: TGTGCCAGCAGTGAATTGGGACAGGGGGCATACGAGCAGTACTTC. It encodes CASSELGQGAYEQYF.